Each of the 2 T cell receptor beta chains below was sequenced from the same sample in a study of shared clonotypes between healthy human individuals. The protocol was immunoSEQ multiplex PCR, while the TCRdb copy is restricted to in-frame clones and leaves out a portion. The sample consists of around 700,000 clones, around 72% of them appearing once. The specimen was memory CD4+ T cells sorted from blood. Noted subset: CD45RA-negative fraction. The receptor source for this set is a woman between 25 and 40 years old in good health.

V and J are TRBV19 and TRBJ1-3; D possibly corresponds to TRBD1 (6 bases). This CDR3 region has 15 residues. Trimming stripped 5 bases from V and 2 bases from J, with 13 bases between. Germline V gives CDR1 LNHDA, CDR2 SQIVND (reference sequence). CDR3 nucleotide sequence: TGTGCCAGTAGTCTTATTTGGACAGCTGGAAACACCATATATTTT. It yields the protein CASSLIWTAGNTIYF.

The genes are TRBV15 and TRBJ1-5; the D is unclear. Germline-derived CDR1 and CDR2 are LNHNV and YYDKDF (reference sequence). This CDR3 contains 14 residues. Between the trimmed V and J ends, which lost 1 base and 4 bases, there was a span of 8 bases. The CDR3 region is CATSRGSGNQPQHF. CDR3 DNA sequence: TGTGCCACCAGCAGAGGGTCGGGGAATCAGCCCCAGCATTTT. The full variable domain, its missing parts supplied by reference TRBV15 and TRBJ1-5, is DAMVIQNPRYQVTQFGKPVTLSCSQTLNHNVMYWYQQKSSQAPKLLFHYYDKDFNNEADTPDNFQSRRPNTSFCFLDIRSPGLGDTAMYLCATSRGSGNQPQHFGDGTRLSIL.